Presented here are 15 T cell receptor beta chains from one specimen sequenced in a study of CD8 T cells in Susac syndrome. It was with random hexamers that about 0.45 to 1 ug RNA was reverse transcribed. TCRdb itself ran the immunoSEQ multiplex PCR reads through MiXCR, one entry per CDR3 protein. The table lists about 110,000 distinct CDR3 sequences, less than 97% of them singletons. The source material was CD4+ T cells from PBMCs. These receptors were taken from a human donor in good health.

The V and J genes are TRBV20-1 and TRBJ1-1, with D tentatively TRBD1 (5 bases). The CDR3 contains 15 residues. Germline CDR1 reads DFQATT; CDR2 reads SNEGSKA (reference sequence). V lost 0 bases, J lost 1 base, and 12 bases lay in between. CDR3 DNA: TGCAGTGCTAGAGATCTCCGGCAGGGGAACACTGAAGCTTTCTTT. Translated, it gives CSARDLRQGNTEAFF.

The V and J genes are TRBV30 and TRBJ2-2, with D possibly TRBD1 on 6 matching bases. Trimming cost V 0 bases and J 5 bases, with 19 bases left between them. The CDR3 spans 17 residues. Per the germline V gene, CDR1 is GTSNPN and CDR2 is SVGIG (reference sequence). DNA of the CDR3: TGTGCCTGGAGTGTTTCCAGGGGCGCATCTTGGACCGGGGAGCTGTTTTTT. It is translated as CAWSVSRGASWTGELFF. Based on the CDR3 plus reference TRBV30 and TRBJ2-2, the full variable domain is SQTIHQWPATLVQPVGSPLSLECTVEGTSNPNLYWYRQAAGRGLQLLFYSVGIGQISSEVPQNLSASRPQDRQFILSSKKLLLSDSGFYLCAWSVSRGASWTGELFFGEGSRLTVL.

The chain combines TRBV5-1 with TRBJ1-1; D not certain. The germline gives CDR1 SGHRS, CDR2 YFSETQ. This CDR3 contains 15 residues. With 4 bases removed from V and 1 base from J, the gap between germline ends came to 14 bases. CDR3 sequence: CASSGGRHENTEAFF. The CDR3 nucleotides are TGCGCCAGCAGCGGCGGACGGCACGAGAACACTGAAGCTTTCTTT.

The chain is built from TRBV2 and TRBJ2-6; D remains ambiguous. The CDR3 is 15 residues long. The germline gives CDR1 SNHLY, CDR2 FYNNEI. Trimming took 4 bases from V and 0 from J, leaving 7 bases between them. The CDR3 loop reads CASSVAPSGANVLTF. DNA for the CDR3: TGTGCCAGCAGTGTTGCGCCCTCTGGGGCCAACGTCCTGACTTTC.

This chain links TRBV28 with TRBJ2-3; 12 nucleotides align to TRBD1. The CDR3 is 17 residues long. The V gene end was trimmed by 6 bases and the J gene end by 4 bases; junction bases not matched to a gene: 11. Germline CDR1 is MDHEN and CDR2 is SYDVKM. DNA of the CDR3: TGTGCCAGCAGAACGAACGCCGGGACAGGGGGCCCAGATACGCAGTATTTT. It translates to CASRTNAGTGGPDTQYF.

This clonotype appeared a single time. The chain has TRBV15 and TRBJ1-2; TRBD1 matches 7 bases. The V gene's germline CDR1 is LNHNV and CDR2 YYDKDF (reference sequence). The length of the CDR3 is 16 residues. V was pared by 2 bases and J by 1 base, with 7 bases of the junction left unmatched. The chain's CDR3 is CATSRQGGQRNYGYTF. The CDR3 DNA reads TGTGCCACCAGCAGACAGGGGGGGCAGCGTAACTATGGCTACACCTTC.

The J gene is TRBJ2-3, the V gene TRBV20-1, with 7 bases lining up with TRBD2. With 5 bases clipped from V and 0 bases from J, the junction kept 8 bases outside the gene matches. CDR1 and CDR2 (germline): DFQATT, SNEGSKA (reference sequence). The CDR3 contains 15 residues. CDR3 residues: CSAGERERSTDTQYF. CDR3 sequence (DNA): TGCAGTGCTGGCGAGCGGGAAAGGAGCACAGATACGCAGTATTTT.

The genes are TRBV19 and TRBJ1-2; 9 bases match TRBD1. CDR1 and CDR2 from the germline V gene are LNHDA and SQIVND (reference sequence). This CDR3 has 15 residues. J gave up 4 bases and V 5 bases, and 8 bases lay outside the gene matches. CDR3 bases: TGTGCCAGTAGTTACCGGGACAGGGTCACCTATGGCTACACCTTC. Its translation is CASSYRDRVTYGYTF. The full variable domain, in which reference TRBV19 and TRBJ1-2 provide the parts outside the CDR3, is DGGITQSPKYLFRKEGQNVTLSCEQNLNHDAMYWYRQDPGQGLRLIYYSQIVNDFQKGDIAEGYSVSREKKESFPLTVTSAQKNPTAFYLCASSYRDRVTYGYTFGSGTRLTVV.

The rearrangement joins TRBV25-1 to TRBJ2-5, with D perhaps TRBD1 (5 bases). V was trimmed by 5 bases and J by 2 bases, leaving 12 bases between them. Per germline, CDR1 MGHDK and CDR2 SYGVNS. The CDR3 is 14 amino acids. CDR3 nucleotides: TGTGCCAGCAGTAACCAGGGTGGGCAAGAGACCCAGTACTTC. It translates to CASSNQGGQETQYF.

The chain joins TRBV3-1 to TRBJ1-2; D not certain. The germline CDR1 and CDR2 sequences are LGHDT and YNNKEL (reference sequence). The CDR3 contains 15 residues. V was clipped by 1 base and J by 4 bases, with 13 bases between them. The CDR3 DNA reads as TGTGCCAGCAGCCAAGGAAGCACCCGGTTCTATGGCTACACCTTC. This encodes CASSQGSTRFYGYTF.

V is TRBV5-4 and J is TRBJ2-5; D possibly matches TRBD1 or TRBD2 (6 bases each). The germline V and J ends were trimmed by 0 bases and 1 base, with 10 bases remaining between them. The CDR3 runs to 15 residues. Germline CDR1 SGHNT, CDR2 YYREEE (reference sequence). Here the CDR3 reads CASSLEGGFQETQYF. CDR3 nucleotides: TGTGCCAGCAGCTTGGAAGGGGGGTTCCAAGAGACCCAGTACTTC.

This clonotype was recorded only once. The J gene is TRBJ2-7, the V gene TRBV6-5; D unresolved. The length of the CDR3 is 12 residues. The germline CDR1 and CDR2 sequences are MNHEY and SVGAGI. The ends were cut back, 6 bases at V and 5 bases at J, with 11 bases in the middle. As DNA, the CDR3 is TGTGCCAGCAGCTATACATGGGACGAGCAGTACTTC. This encodes CASSYTWDEQYF.

The chain has TRBV30 and TRBJ2-1; TRBD2 agrees at 11 bases. The CDR3 runs 16 residues. V lost 1 base and J lost 6; bases outside the gene matches: 8. The germline CDR1 and CDR2 sequences are GTSNPN and SVGIG (reference sequence). Written as DNA, the CDR3 is TGTGCCTGGAGTGCCCTCACTAGCGGGGGAGGCAATGAGCAGTTCTTC. This gives the protein CAWSALTSGGGNEQFF.

The chain couples TRBV18 to TRBJ2-2, with 7 bases aligning to TRBD1. The CDR3 spans 14 residues. V was pared by 4 bases and J by 4 bases, with 3 bases of the junction left unmatched. Per the germline V gene, CDR1 is KGHSH and CDR2 is LQKENI. For the CDR3, the DNA is TGTGCCAGCTCACAGGGACAGACCACCGGGGAGCTGTTTTTT. Residues: CASSQGQTTGELFF.

The sample holds one count of this clonotype. This sequence joins TRBV5-6 and TRBJ2-1; D gene uncertain. V was pared by 3 bases and J by 6 bases, with 10 bases between. Germline loops: CDR1 SGHDT, CDR2 YYEEEE. This CDR3 contains 13 residues. CDR3 loop: CASSSGPSNEQFF. In DNA, the CDR3 is TGTGCCAGCAGCTCCGGACCGTCCAATGAGCAGTTCTTC.